The 20 T cell receptor beta chains in this list originate from one sample, sequenced in a study of blood T cell repertoires in COVID-19. This table comes from immunoSEQ multiplex PCR, and its TCRdb copy is limited to in-frame clones, with some not included. Altogether about 190,000 clones are present, more than 80% being singletons, with the ten largest covering around 0.53%. Source material: peripheral blood. These receptors all come from a man in his fifties or sixties with acute or convalescent COVID-19.

This chain connects TRBV5-6 to TRBJ2-5; 7 bases are shared with TRBD2. CDR3 size: 17 residues. Losses at the gene ends were 0 bases for V and 0 bases for J; bases not matched to a gene: 8. From germline, CDR1 is SGHDT and CDR2 YYEEEE. CDR3 nucleotides: TGTGCCAGCAGCTTGGGGACTAGTTTTGGGTACCAAGAGACCCAGTACTTC. Translated, it gives CASSLGTSFGYQETQYF. The full variable domain, with the rest looked up from reference TRBV5-6 and TRBJ2-5, is DAGVTQSPTHLIKTRGQQVTLRCSPKSGHDTVSWYQQALGQGPQFIFQYYEEEERQRGNFPDRFSGHQFPNYSSELNVNALLLGDSALYLCASSLGTSFGYQETQYFGPGTRLLVL.

J is TRBJ2-1 and V is TRBV27; perhaps TRBD2 as D (6 bases). This CDR3 has 14 residues. V was clipped by 5 bases and J by 3 bases, with 11 bases between them. CDR1 and CDR2 (germline): MNHEY, SMNVEV (reference sequence). The CDR3 loop is CASSTRGVYNEQFF. CDR3 coding DNA: TGTGCCAGCAGTACCCGCGGGGTCTACAATGAGCAGTTCTTC.

The chain links TRBV11-2 to TRBJ2-1; D might be TRBD1 (6 bases). This CDR3 is 16 amino acids long. The V gene lost 5 bases and the J gene lost 7 bases, with 21 bases spanning the gap. CDR1 and CDR2 (germline): SGHAT, FQNNGV. The CDR3 spells CASSNPGTLGANEQFF. The DNA of the CDR3 is TGTGCCAGCAGCAACCCCGGGACCTTGGGGGCTAATGAGCAGTTCTTC. The complete variable domain, with remaining parts taken from reference TRBV11-2 and TRBJ2-1, reads EAGVAQSPRYKIIEKRQSVAFWCNPISGHATLYWYQQILGQGPKLLIQFQNNGVVDDSQLPKDRFSAERLKGVDSTLKIQPAKLEDSAVYLCASSNPGTLGANEQFFGPGTRLTVL.

The chain has TRBV3-1 (or the pseudogene TRBV3-2) and TRBJ2-7, with a weak D call TRBD2 (7 bases). This CDR3 contains 18 residues. Germline V lookup: CDR1 LGHDT, CDR2 YNNKEL (reference sequence). The V end was cut by 3 bases, the J end by 5 bases, with 26 bases between. In nucleotides, the CDR3 is TGTGCCAGCAGCCATTTTGAGGGACCAGCGGGGAGGGGGAACGAGCAGTACGTC. Its translation is CASSHFEGPAGRGNEQYV.

The chain is built from TRBV27 and TRBJ2-2; the match to TRBD2 covers 8 bases. V was clipped by 10 bases and J by 0 bases; unmatched bases: 10. The CDR3 runs 16 residues. The germline V gene encodes CDR1 MNHEY and CDR2 SMNVEV (reference sequence). Written as DNA, the CDR3 is TGTGCCATTAGGCTAGCGGGTAAAACGAACACCGGGGAGCTGTTTTTT. It is translated as CAIRLAGKTNTGELFF.

The chain links TRBV3-1 (or the pseudogene TRBV3-2) to TRBJ1-1; the D is unclear. The CDR3 has 14 residues. Trimming removed 0 bases at V and 5 bases at J, with 10 bases between. The germline V gene has CDR1 LGHDT and CDR2 YNNKEL (reference sequence). This CDR3 is CASSQDWASTEAFF. The CDR3 DNA reads as TGTGCCAGCAGCCAAGATTGGGCATCAACTGAAGCTTTCTTT.

This clone was picked up one time. This rearrangement joins TRBV28 to TRBJ1-2; D is uncertain. The CDR3 has 12 residues. The germline V gene encodes CDR1 MDHEN and CDR2 SYDVKM. V gave up 5 bases and J gave up 5 bases, with 9 bases separating them. The CDR3 bases are TGTGCCAGCAGTCGGGAGGTGTATGGCTACACCTTC. Amino acid sequence: CASSREVYGYTF.

The gene calls are TRBV2 and TRBJ1-6, with TRBD1 matching over 8 bases. V trimming: 5 bases; J trimming: 5 bases; junction bases outside the gene matches: 2. This CDR3 contains 14 residues. Germline CDR1 SNHLY, CDR2 FYNNEI. The CDR3 is CASSTDRDNSPLHF. The CDR3 DNA follows: TGTGCCAGCAGTACGGACAGGGATAATTCACCCCTCCACTTT.

As DNA, the CDR3 is TGTGCCAGCAGTTTCTCAGGGGCTGGGGCCAACGTCCTGACTTTC. Translation: CASSFSGAGANVLTF. The V gene is TRBV27, the J gene TRBJ2-6; tentatively, D is TRBD1 (6 bases). The CDR3 runs 15 residues. CDR1 and CDR2 (germline): MNHEY, SMNVEV (reference sequence). Trimming cost V 3 bases and J 2 bases, with 8 bases left between them.

This chain connects TRBV18 to TRBJ1-1, with 8 positions matching TRBD1. Germline V gene lookup returns CDR1 KGHSH and CDR2 LQKENI. The ends lost 5 bases at V and 6 bases at J; junction bases unmatched: 17. The CDR3 is made up of 17 amino acids. CDR3 DNA sequence: TGTGCCAGCTCATCACGGCAGGGGGCGGTTGAGGTAGCTGAAGCTTTCTTT. Translated, it gives CASSSRQGAVEVAEAFF.

V is TRBV3-1 (or the pseudogene TRBV3-2) and J is TRBJ1-5, with 7 bases aligning to TRBD1. V lost 4 bases to trimming and J lost 4 bases; unmatched junction nucleotides: 1. Per the germline V gene, CDR1 is LGHDT and CDR2 is YNNKEL (reference sequence). The length of the CDR3 is 13 residues. CDR3 in amino acids: CASSRGQNQPQHF. The CDR3 bases are TGTGCCAGCAGCCGGGGACAGAATCAGCCCCAGCATTTT.

This clone occurred once. The chain couples TRBV19 to TRBJ1-5, with D hard to call. The germline V and J ends were trimmed by 0 bases and 3 bases, with 6 bases remaining between them. CDR3 length: 14 amino acids. From germline, CDR1 is LNHDA and CDR2 SQIVND (reference sequence). CDR3 nucleotides: TGTGCCAGTAGTATAGAGTCTGTCAATCAGCCCCAGCATTTT. The encoded protein is CASSIESVNQPQHF.

This rearrangement joins TRBV7-8 to TRBJ2-3; a weak D match, TRBD1 (7 bases). There are 16 residues in the CDR3. Germline-derived CDR1 and CDR2 are SGHVS and FQNEAQ. The germline V and J ends were trimmed by 5 bases and 4 bases, with 19 bases remaining between them. CDR3 nucleotides: TGTGCCAGCAGCCCAGGAGGGGGCGGGATGTCAGATACGCAGTATTTT. Protein: CASSPGGGGMSDTQYF. Full variable domain (rest looked up from reference TRBV7-8 and TRBJ2-3): GAGVSQSPRYKVAKRGQDVALRCDPISGHVSLFWYQQALGQGPEFLTYFQNEAQLDKSGLPSDRFFAERPEGSVSTLKIQRTQQEDSAVYLCASSPGGGGMSDTQYFGPGTRLTVL.

The chain couples TRBV4-1 to TRBJ2-1, with 7 bases lining up with TRBD1. V trimming: 5 bases; J trimming: 5 bases; junction bases outside the gene matches: 9. This CDR3 comprises 15 residues. Germline CDR1 is MGHRA and CDR2 is YSYEKL. CDR3 sequence: CASSFYRGEDNEQFF. The DNA for the CDR3 is TGCGCCAGCAGCTTTTACAGGGGAGAGGACAATGAGCAGTTCTTC.

This clone has only a few counts. The chain uses TRBV19 and TRBJ1-2; D is undetermined. Per the germline V gene, CDR1 is LNHDA and CDR2 is SQIVND (reference sequence). V shed 6 bases and J shed 4 bases, with 18 bases lying between them. The CDR3 is made up of 15 amino acids. The CDR3 spells CASRPADGSGYGYTF. CDR3 nucleotide sequence: TGTGCCAGTAGACCCGCAGACGGAAGCGGCTATGGCTACACCTTC. The whole variable domain, filled in from reference TRBV19 and TRBJ1-2, reads DGGITQSPKYLFRKEGQNVTLSCEQNLNHDAMYWYRQDPGQGLRLIYYSQIVNDFQKGDIAEGYSVSREKKESFPLTVTSAQKNPTAFYLCASRPADGSGYGYTFGSGTRLTVV.

This rearrangement joins TRBV18 to TRBJ2-3; tentative D call: TRBD1 (6 bases). CDR1 and CDR2 (germline): KGHSH, LQKENI. V was trimmed by 6 bases and J by 4 bases, leaving 11 bases between them. The CDR3 length is 13 residues. CDR3 sequence: CASSYRAADTQYF. The DNA of the CDR3 is TGTGCCAGCTCGTACAGGGCAGCAGATACGCAGTATTTT.

The genes are TRBV27 and TRBJ2-1, with 10 bases matching TRBD2. CDR3 length: 15 residues. Germline CDR1 MNHEY, CDR2 SMNVEV (reference sequence). V shed 5 bases and J 7 bases; nucleotides not matched to a gene: 8. Written as DNA, the CDR3 is TGTGCCAGCAGTCCTGGGGTTAGCGGGAGGAATGAGCAGTTCTTC. This translates into CASSPGVSGRNEQFF.

The V gene is TRBV7-2, the J gene TRBJ2-5; D possibly corresponds to TRBD2 (5 bases). Germline V gene lookup returns CDR1 SGHTA and CDR2 FQGNSA. The CDR3 runs to 15 residues. V lost 5 bases and J lost 5, with 18 bases in between. CDR3 bases: TGTGCCAGCAGCCCGAGACTCAGCGGTGGGGAGACCCAGTACTTC. Its protein product is CASSPRLSGGETQYF.

This clone has a handful of counts. This chain links TRBV29-1 with TRBJ2-7, with TRBD1 as a possible D gene (6 bases). The CDR3 loop spans 12 amino acids. Germline assignment: CDR1 SQVTM and CDR2 ANQGSEA. V was shortened by 6 bases and J by 5 bases, with 14 bases between the two germline ends. CDR3 sequence (DNA): TGCAGCGTCACAGGGCCGGACAACGAGCAGTACTTC. It encodes CSVTGPDNEQYF.

V and J are TRBV7-2 and TRBJ2-7; D is perhaps TRBD1 (5 bases). There are 13 residues in the CDR3. V lost 4 bases to trimming and J lost 7 bases, with 14 bases between them. CDR1 is SGHTA, CDR2 FQGNSA, per germline. CDR3 region: CASSSTQGREQYV. In nucleotides, the CDR3 is TGTGCCAGCAGCTCCACCCAGGGCAGGGAGCAGTACGTC.